Detailed here is one T cell receptor (beta chain). This clone's antigen is unknown. The sample holds no much larger clone one base away, and base qualities are not on file. According to the germline V gene (reference sequence), CDR1 reads MNHNY and CDR2 reads SVGAGI. V loses 5 bases at its end and J loses 2 bases; junction bases beyond the gene matches: 7. The CDR3 holds 15 amino acids from the cysteine to the phenylalanine. Here the CDR3 DNA is all that survives: 45 bases in frame from base 1. This record belongs to a study of blood T cell repertoires in COVID-19 (dated by TCRdb to the early 2020s). For context, the study as a whole: Samples from collaborators originated in the United States, Italy and Spain and spanned both the acute and convalescent phases of COVID-19. Nearly every sample came with metadata listing a de-identified subject ID, COVID-19 status, age in years and sex. The prospective study material was composed of cDNA or gDNA derived from T cells, B-cell-depleted T cells, or PBMCs. HLA class I and class II types, where available, came from metadata supplied by the sample provider rather than from assay-based typing. Samples were obtained from the ongoing ImmuneRACE study (first 160 participants) and from about 1,300 subjects provided by 6 global collaborators. Subjects who had been exposed to COVID-19, were actively infected with it, or had recovered from it provided the deeply sampled blood TCRbeta repertoires that made up the dataset. The repertoires were released in a freely available public database meant as a resource for research on the immune response to SARS-CoV-2. What the authors observed across the whole study: Clinical and demographic metadata were provided uncurated, with the amount varying by source and participant.

In the prospective study, participants were about 18 to 90 years old, resided in 24 geographic areas of the United States, and were enrolled through a virtual design. Cohort assignment in the prospective study relied on participant-reported clinical history from a screening survey and a study questionnaire. Exposed participants were defined as having been in contact with someone with a PCR-confirmed or clinician-diagnosed COVID-19 case within 2 weeks of study entry. In the prospective study, whole blood, serum and a nasopharyngeal or oropharyngeal swab were collected from each participant by mobile phlebotomists. Additional blood draws and questionnaires over an approximately two-month period could optionally be provided by prospective study participants. Before DNA extraction, blood samples from the prospective study were shipped at room temperature or frozen. TCRbeta CDR3 regions were amplified from genomic DNA by means of the immunoSEQ Assay, a bias-controlled multiplex PCR. Concerning the study's data processing: Within the assay, amplification of reference gene primers was used to estimate how many nucleated cells each sample contained. To quantify the absolute abundance of each unique TCRbeta CDR3 rearrangement, sequence reads were collapsed and filtered. For each sample, productive Simpson clonality was calculated as the square root of Simpson's diversity index across productive rearrangements. TCRdb's version of the immuneACCESS table is confined to in-frame rearrangements and falls short of the full clone set. An unresolved V gene accounts for under half of the shortfall where checked; the remainder is of unknown origin. The DNA was the basis for D and trimming; V, J and clone size are from that table. This sample lists roughly 150,000 clones; approximately 80% were detected once. The ten largest clones add up to approximately 5.1% of the sample.

The sequenced material came from PBMCs or T cells enriched from blood (not recorded which). The sequence was collected from a man between 70 and 80 years old who had been exposed to COVID-19. The sequence joins TRBV6-6 to TRBJ2-5, and 8 bases in between align with TRBD2. The CDR3 region has the sequence CASSTLGLAQETQYF. The DNA sequence follows: TGTGCCAGCAGTACACTAGGACTAGCTCAAGAGACCCAGTACTTC.